This TCR beta chain was found in a study of early T cells in non-severe SARS-CoV-2 infection. CDR1 KGHSH and CDR2 LQKENI come from the germline V gene. The CDR3 totals 12 residues. V was shortened by 8 bases and J by 4 bases, with 10 bases between the two germline ends. Individual cDNA molecules were tagged with unique molecular identifiers, the study reported. MiXCR was run by TCRdb on the 5' RACE reads, yielding one entry per CDR3 protein. Of 40,000 or so distinct CDR3 sequences listed, roughly 5% are singletons. This clonotype showed up many times. V usage is TRBV18 and J usage is TRBJ2-3; tentative D call: TRBD2 (5 bases). Material: whole blood, obtained at baseline. This receptor was identified in an adult who was a healthcare worker with PCR-confirmed SARS-CoV-2 infection or an uninfected control (not recorded which). In DNA, the CDR3 is TGTGCCAGCGCCACGAGGGCAGATACGCAGTATTTT. Its translation is CASATRADTQYF.